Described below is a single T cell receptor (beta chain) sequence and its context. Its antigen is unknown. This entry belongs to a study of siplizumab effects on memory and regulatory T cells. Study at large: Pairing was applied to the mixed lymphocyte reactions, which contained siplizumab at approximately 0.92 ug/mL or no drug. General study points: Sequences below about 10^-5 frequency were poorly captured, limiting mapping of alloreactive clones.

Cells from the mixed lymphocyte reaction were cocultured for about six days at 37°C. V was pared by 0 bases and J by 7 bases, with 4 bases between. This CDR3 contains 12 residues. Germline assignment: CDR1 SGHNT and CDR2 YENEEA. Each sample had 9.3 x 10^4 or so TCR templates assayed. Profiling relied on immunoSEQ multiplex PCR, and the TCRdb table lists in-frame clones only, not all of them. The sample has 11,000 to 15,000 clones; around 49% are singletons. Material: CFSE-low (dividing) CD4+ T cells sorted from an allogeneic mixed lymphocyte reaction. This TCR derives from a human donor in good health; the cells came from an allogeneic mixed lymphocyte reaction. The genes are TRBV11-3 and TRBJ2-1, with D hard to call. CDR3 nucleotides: TGTGCCAGCAGCTTAGATGTGAATGAGCAGTTCTTC. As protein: CASSLDVNEQFF.